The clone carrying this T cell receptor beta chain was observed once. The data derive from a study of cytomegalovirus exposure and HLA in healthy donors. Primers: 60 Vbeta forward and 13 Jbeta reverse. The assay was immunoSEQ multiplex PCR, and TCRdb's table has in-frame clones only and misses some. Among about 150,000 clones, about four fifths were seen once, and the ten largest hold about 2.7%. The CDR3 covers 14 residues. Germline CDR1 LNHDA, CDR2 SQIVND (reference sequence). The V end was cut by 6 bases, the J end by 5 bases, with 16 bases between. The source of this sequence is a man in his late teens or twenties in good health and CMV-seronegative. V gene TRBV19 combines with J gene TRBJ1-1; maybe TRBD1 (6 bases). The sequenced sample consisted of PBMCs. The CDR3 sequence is CASSWGGLDTEAFF. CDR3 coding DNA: TGTGCCAGTAGCTGGGGGGGCTTGGATACTGAAGCTTTCTTT.